Listed below are T cell receptor beta chains from one sample, sequenced in a study of blood T cells in healthy people across ages. Using its own MiXCR run on the 5' RACE reads, TCRdb lists one record per CDR3 protein. The top ten clones hold about 11% of a sample with about 1.6 million distinct CDR3 sequences, about 35% of them seen once. The sample consisted of blood. These receptors all come from a woman aged 25 to 45 in good health. Each CDR3 is given with its conserved first and last residue. A D gene is named only where the DNA matches it firmly. Some rows have no size entry. The others give once, few or many, or a class for an expanded clone.

clone_size d_call j_call v_call cdr3_aa cdr3_nt
. TRBD2 TRBJ2-3 TRBV29-1 CSVVGTSGKSTDTQYF TGCAGCGTTGTAGGGACTAGCGGCAAGAGCACAGATACGCAGTATTTT
. . TRBJ2-2 TRBV20-1 CSARGGSTGELFF TGCAGTGCTAGAGGGGGTAGCACCGGGGAGCTGTTTTTT
. . TRBJ1-4 TRBV7-2 CASSSKGRQIATNEKLFF TGTGCCAGCAGCTCTAAGGGTCGACAGATTGCAACTAATGAAAAACTGTTTTTT
. TRBD2 TRBJ2-1 TRBV27 CASSSLTSGGANEQFF TGTGCCAGCAGTTCGTTGACTAGCGGGGGGGCGAATGAGCAGTTCTTC
few TRBD2 TRBJ2-7 TRBV4-1 CASSQVASGSSYEQYF TGCGCCAGCAGCCAAGTGGCTAGCGGGAGCTCCTACGAGCAGTACTTC
. . TRBJ2-7 TRBV20-1 CSARRGRVSYEQYF TGCAGTGCTAGACGGGGTCGGGTCTCCTACGAGCAGTACTTC
. TRBD2 TRBJ2-1 TRBV20-1 CSAFTSGGANEQFF TGCAGTGCCTTTACTAGCGGGGGGGCCAATGAGCAGTTCTTC
. . TRBJ2-7 TRBV7-9 CASRPLRDTYYEQYF TGTGCCAGCAGGCCGCTCCGGGACACCTACTACGAGCAGTACTTC
many TRBD2 TRBJ2-3 TRBV20-1 CSAPPSGKDTDTQYF TGCAGTGCTCCGCCGAGCGGGAAGGACACAGATACGCAGTATTTT
. . TRBJ2-1 TRBV28 CASSLPRAGEQFF TGTGCCAGCAGTTTACCTAGGGCCGGTGAGCAGTTCTTC
. TRBD2 TRBJ2-1 TRBV5-1 CASSKTSGSIHEQFF TGCGCCAGCAGCAAGACTAGCGGGAGTATCCATGAGCAGTTCTTC
. . TRBJ2-7 TRBV27 CASSLGDSGFYEQYF TGTGCCAGCAGTTTAGGTGACAGCGGGTTCTACGAGCAGTACTTC
. . TRBJ2-3 TRBV7-2 CASRPKVSGFSTDTQYF TGTGCCAGCAGACCAAAGGTCAGCGGGTTTAGCACAGATACGCAGTATTTT
many . TRBJ1-2 TRBV5-5 CASSLEGVGTYGYTF TGTGCCAGCAGCTTGGAGGGAGTAGGGACTTATGGCTACACCTTC
few . TRBJ1-2 TRBV6-1 CASSEALVGLRDGYTF TGTGCCAGCAGTGAAGCGCTTGTGGGCTTGAGGGATGGCTACACCTTC
. TRBD1 TRBJ2-5 TRBV20-1 CSAPHRGVETQYF TGCAGTGCCCCTCACAGGGGGGTTGAGACCCAGTACTTC
. . TRBJ2-7 TRBV9 CVSSPPGGTYEQYF TGTGTCAGCAGCCCTCCTGGGGGCACCTACGAGCAGTACTTC
few . TRBJ1-2 TRBV6-2/TRBV6-3 CASSYTRTYGYTF TGTGCCAGCAGTTACACACGGACCTATGGCTACACCTTC
many TRBD1 TRBJ2-1 TRBV28 CASSLGQGDYNEQFF TGTGCCAGCAGTCTGGGACAGGGGGACTACAATGAGCAGTTCTTC
. TRBD1 TRBJ2-1 TRBV10-3 CAISDLRQGADGQFF TGTGCCATCAGTGACCTACGACAGGGCGCCGATGGGCAGTTCTTC
. TRBD1 TRBJ1-2 TRBV3-1 CASSQAAQGADGYTF TGTGCCAGCAGCCAAGCGGCACAGGGGGCGGATGGCTACACCTTC
many . TRBJ2-1 TRBV20-1 CTARASAINEQFF TGCACCGCCCGGGCTAGCGCCATCAATGAGCAGTTCTTC
once TRBD2 TRBJ2-5 TRBV5-4 CASRRTSGRARQETQYF TGTGCCAGCAGGCGGACTAGCGGGAGAGCGAGGCAAGAGACCCAGTACTTC
few TRBD2 TRBJ2-7 TRBV5-1 CASSLEPRGEIRDWEQYF TGCGCCAGCAGCTTGGAGCCCCGGGGGGAGATTCGGGATTGGGAGCAGTACTTC
few . TRBJ1-4 TRBV4-2 CASSQGQTATNEKLFF TGTGCCAGCAGCCAAGGCCAAACTGCAACTAATGAAAAACTGTTTTTT
. . TRBJ2-7 TRBV5-5 CASSFAATGSYEQYF TGTGCCAGCAGCTTTGCCGCGACAGGCTCCTACGAGCAGTACTTC
. . TRBJ2-4 TRBV27 CASTNTESSNIQYF TGTGCCAGCACCAACACAGAGTCGAGTAACATTCAGTACTTC
. . TRBJ2-7 TRBV15 CATSAPKEGANEQYF TGTGCCACCAGCGCCCCCAAGGAGGGGGCCAACGAGCAGTACTTC